This TCR beta chain was sequenced in a study of CD8 T cells in Susac syndrome. This CDR3 has 11 residues. Trimming cost V 1 base and J 6 bases, with 7 bases left between them. Germline V gene lookup returns CDR1 SQVTM and CDR2 ANQGSEA. With random hexamers, 0.5 to 1 ug RNA was reverse transcribed. TCRdb itself ran the immunoSEQ multiplex PCR reads through MiXCR, one entry per CDR3 protein. The sample shows 180,000 or so distinct CDR3 sequences, about 95% of them seen only once. The CD8+ and CD4+ T cells were isolated magnetically using a negative isolation approach, whereas the TEMRA cells were enriched by FACS.

The receptor was derived from a human donor in good health. The material sequenced was CD4+ T cells from PBMCs. The gene calls are TRBV29-1 and TRBJ2-7; D unresolved. The DNA of the CDR3 is TGCAGCGTTGAAGTTGTGGGCGAGCAGTACTTC. Encoded protein: CSVEVVGEQYF.